Following are 30 T cell receptor beta chains from one sample sequenced in a study of blood T cells in healthy people across ages. A second roughly 6 to 12 cycle PCR used barcoded and J-beta primers. TCRdb processed the 5' RACE reads anew with MiXCR; each CDR3 protein has one entry. The sample has some 790,000 distinct CDR3 sequences, roughly 26% seen once; the top ten hold 15% to 20%. Sequences were obtained from blood. These receptors were taken from an elderly woman in good health.

This clonotype was picked up many times. The rearrangement uses TRBV7-6 and TRBJ1-5; D might be TRBD1 (5 bases). V lost 3 bases and J lost 4, with 10 bases in between. The CDR3 extends over 14 amino acids. CDR1 is SGHVS, CDR2 FNYEAQ, per germline. The CDR3 DNA is TGTGCCAGCAGCTTTCTGGGACCGAATCAGCCCCAGCATTTT. Protein product: CASSFLGPNQPQHF.

This clonotype was counted a single time. The chain is built from TRBV28 and TRBJ1-2, with a tentative D call TRBD1 (5 bases). The germline V gene has CDR1 MDHEN and CDR2 SYDVKM. This CDR3 comprises 12 residues. V dropped 2 bases and J dropped 8 bases, with 9 bases sitting between them. CDR3 sequence: CASSLGTWGYTF. CDR3 nucleotides: TGTGCCAGCAGTTTAGGGACGTGGGGCTACACCTTC.

The V call is TRBV5-1, the J call TRBJ1-4, with D unresolved. The CDR3 length is 14 residues. Germline V gene sequence: CDR1 SGHRS, CDR2 YFSETQ. V lost 4 bases to trimming and J lost 6 bases, with 13 bases between them. DNA for the CDR3: TGCGCCAGCAGCCTACGCGGAATCGATGAAAAACTGTTTTTT. Its protein product is CASSLRGIDEKLFF. Supplemented by reference TRBV5-1 and TRBJ1-4, the full variable domain reads KAGVTQTPRYLIKTRGQQVTLSCSPISGHRSVSWYQQTPGQGLQFLFEYFSETQRNKGNFPGRFSGRQFSNSRSEMNVSTLELGDSALYLCASSLRGIDEKLFFGSGTQLSVL.

On this clonotype: Given a much more abundant clone one base away, this may be a read error. The rearrangement links TRBV6-6 to TRBJ2-3, with D tentatively TRBD1 (7 bases). The CDR3 consists of 15 residues. V lost 5 bases and J 2 bases, leaving 14 bases between the germline ends. Germline lookup yields CDR1 MNHNY and CDR2 SVGAGI (reference sequence). For the CDR3, the DNA is TGTGCCAGCAGTCAGGGGGGTTCTCCCACAGATACGCAGTATTTT. It yields the protein CASSQGGSPTDTQYF.

The rearrangement links TRBV7-9 to TRBJ2-1; 10 nucleotides agree with TRBD2. Germline CDR1 reads SEHNR; CDR2 reads FQNEAQ (reference sequence). V was clipped by 5 bases and J by 0 bases; unmatched bases: 10. CDR3 length: 18 amino acids. This CDR3 reads CASSGWTSGKHSYNEQFF. The DNA of the CDR3 is TGTGCCAGCAGCGGATGGACTAGCGGCAAACACTCCTACAATGAGCAGTTCTTC.

This clonotype appeared many times. This chain links TRBV29-1 with TRBJ2-4; perhaps D is TRBD1 or TRBD2 (6 bases each). CDR3 size: 13 residues. Per the germline V gene, CDR1 is SQVTM and CDR2 is ANQGSEA. In DNA form, the CDR3 reads TGCAGTATGAGGGGGGCGGCCAAAAACATTCAGTACTTC. Amino acids: CSMRGAAKNIQYF.

This clonotype was detected ten times or more. The chain employs TRBV11-2 and TRBJ2-6, with D unclear. The length of the CDR3 is 14 residues. Trimming cost V 5 bases and J 0 bases, with 5 bases left between them. Germline values: CDR1 SGHAT, CDR2 FQNNGV. The chain's CDR3 is CASSRYSGANVLTF. CDR3 sequence (DNA): TGTGCCAGCAGCCGTTACTCTGGGGCCAACGTCCTGACTTTC.

V gene TRBV5-1 combines with J gene TRBJ2-3; possible D gene TRBD1, 5 bases. The CDR3 loop spans 17 amino acids. CDR1 and CDR2 (germline): SGHRS, YFSETQ. Trimming pared 0 bases from V and 0 bases from J, leaving 14 bases between. In DNA form, the CDR3 reads TGCGCCAGCAGCTTGGAGAGACAGAGAACTAGCACAGATACGCAGTATTTT. Translated: CASSLERQRTSTDTQYF.

V gene TRBV29-1 combines with J gene TRBJ2-4; D could derive from TRBD1 or TRBD2 (5 bases each). This CDR3 contains 15 residues. V lost 6 bases, J lost 13 bases, and 28 bases lay in between. CDR1 and CDR2 (germline): SQVTM, ANQGSEA. The CDR3 DNA is TGCAGCGTCGTGGGACGGTGGCCTCAGGTAGCAGAGCAGTACTTC. It codes for CSVVGRWPQVAEQYF. Supplemented by reference TRBV29-1 and TRBJ2-4, the full variable domain reads SAVISQKPSRDICQRGTSLTIQCQVDSQVTMMFWYRQQPGQSLTLIATANQGSEATYESGFVIDKFPISRPNLTFSTLTVSNMSPEDSSIYLCSVVGRWPQVAEQYFGAGTRLSVL.

J is TRBJ1-1 and V is TRBV3-1; no definite D call. Trimming removed 4 bases from V and 3 bases from J, with 9 bases in between. This CDR3 spans 13 amino acids. The germline V gene has CDR1 LGHDT and CDR2 YNNKEL (reference sequence). CDR3: CASSPLQDTEAFF. In DNA, the CDR3 is TGTGCCAGCAGCCCGCTGCAGGACACTGAAGCTTTCTTT. Complete variable domain (other parts from reference TRBV3-1 and TRBJ1-1): DTAVSQTPKYLVTQMGNDKSIKCEQNLGHDTMYWYKQDSKKFLKIMFSYNNKELIINETVPNRFSPKSPDKAHLNLHINSLELGDSAVYFCASSPLQDTEAFFGQGTRLTVV.

This chain joins TRBV7-6 and TRBJ1-4, with TRBD1 identical over 7 bases. Trimming cost V 0 bases and J 1 base; bases outside gene matches: 5. Per the germline V gene, CDR1 is SGHVS and CDR2 is FNYEAQ. The CDR3 runs to 17 residues. As DNA, the CDR3 is TGTGCCAGCAGCTTAGCCCCCCACAGGGGAACTAATGAAAAACTGTTTTTT. The encoded protein is CASSLAPHRGTNEKLFF.

This clonotype was seen repeatedly, ten times or more. Its ends do not fully match the called genes, so a read error is possible. The chain uses TRBV4-2 and TRBJ1-2; 9 bases fit TRBD1. The germline V gene encodes CDR1 LGHNA and CDR2 YNFKEQ. The CDR3 length is 14 residues. The CDR3 region has the DNA TGTGCCAGCAACCAACCGGGACAGGGAGATGGCTACACCTTC. Amino acids: CASNQPGQGDGYTF.

Many counts were recorded for this clonotype. The chain links TRBV6-2 or TRBV6-3 to TRBJ2-4; 8 bases map to TRBD1. Germline CDR1 is MNHEY and CDR2 is SVGEGT. The CDR3 is made up of 16 amino acids. V lost 5 bases, J lost 0 bases, and 6 bases stayed unmatched. The CDR3 region is CASSLGTGLAKNIQYF. The CDR3 bases are TGTGCCAGCAGTCTGGGGACAGGACTAGCCAAAAACATTCAGTACTTC.

This clonotype was detected a few times. It may be a read error: a sequence one base away is much more abundant. The rearrangement links TRBV5-6 to TRBJ2-5, with D uncertain. V lost 6 bases to trimming and J lost 11 bases, with 17 bases between them. This CDR3 contains 12 residues. Germline CDR1 is SGHDT and CDR2 is YYEEEE. CDR3 in DNA: TGTGCCAGCACCTACGGCTACAATGAGCAGTACTTC. As protein: CASTYGYNEQYF.

The chain joins TRBV20-1 to TRBJ1-4; D is unresolved. Germline CDR1 and CDR2: DFQATT and SNEGSKA (reference sequence). CDR3 length equals 12 residues. In DNA form, the CDR3 reads TGCAGCTTCTCTAGAGGAGAGGAAAAACTGTTTTTT. It encodes CSFSRGEEKLFF.

Details on this clonotype: A read error may explain this, as a much larger clone is one base away. CDR3 amino acids: CASSEQTPPYGQYF. As DNA, the CDR3 is TGTGCCAGCAGTGAACAGACACCACCCTACGGGCAGTACTTC. The chain joins TRBV2 to TRBJ2-7; no firm D call. This CDR3 has 14 residues. Germline CDR1 and CDR2: SNHLY and FYNNEI.

The sample holds a few counts of this clonotype. This chain joins TRBV30 and TRBJ1-2; a weak D match, TRBD1 (6 bases). Germline lookup yields CDR1 GTSNPN and CDR2 SVGIG (reference sequence). Trimming pared 5 bases from V and 6 bases from J, leaving 16 bases between. CDR3 length: 13 amino acids. CDR3 protein: CAWSSGGWDGYTF. As DNA, the CDR3 is TGTGCCTGGTCGTCCGGGGGCTGGGATGGCTACACCTTC.

This clonotype occurred a few times. The V and J genes are TRBV30 and TRBJ1-2; D ambiguous. CDR1 and CDR2 from the germline V gene are GTSNPN and SVGIG (reference sequence). The CDR3 has 15 residues. V was pared by 2 bases and J by 0 bases, with 13 bases between. The CDR3 DNA sequence: TGTGCCTGGAGTCAGGAAGGGAAAGCTAACTATGGCTACACCTTC. Its protein is CAWSQEGKANYGYTF.

Only a few counts were recorded for this clonotype. The chain uses TRBV7-2 and TRBJ2-2, with D possibly TRBD2 on 7 matching bases. The length of the CDR3 is 17 residues. Germline V gives CDR1 SGHTA, CDR2 FQGNSA. Trimming took 5 bases from V and 5 from J, leaving 21 bases between them. The CDR3 protein is CASSPQGGGTGTGELFF. The CDR3 DNA follows: TGTGCCAGCAGCCCGCAAGGGGGGGGGACGGGAACCGGGGAGCTGTTTTTT. Full variable domain (rest looked up from reference TRBV7-2 and TRBJ2-2): GAGVSQSPSNKVTEKGKDVELRCDPISGHTALYWYRQSLGQGLEFLIYFQGNSAPDKSGLPSDRFSAERTGGSVSTLTIQRTQQEDSAVYLCASSPQGGGTGTGELFFGEGSRLTVL.

This clonotype was counted between two and nine times. The chain has TRBV20-1 and TRBJ2-2; 8 bases map to TRBD1. Germline loops: CDR1 DFQATT, CDR2 SNEGSKA (reference sequence). J lost 6 bases, V lost 6 bases, and 6 bases had no gene match. The CDR3 extends over 13 amino acids. The CDR3 protein is CSADRGVAGELFF. The CDR3 coding sequence is TGCAGTGCCGACAGGGGTGTAGCCGGGGAGCTGTTTTTT.

This clonotype was seen a single time. A read error is possible here, since a much larger clone lies one base away. The rearrangement joins TRBV6-4 to TRBJ2-1; D remains unclear. The germline gives CDR1 MRHNA, CDR2 SNTAGT. The CDR3 length is 15 residues. The CDR3 bases are TGTGCCGGCAGTGTTGTCGCGAACAGCTACAATGAGCAGTTCTTC. Its translation is CAGSVVANSYNEQFF.

The genes are TRBV4-1 and TRBJ1-4; D unclear. The CDR3 is made up of 15 amino acids. Germline loops: CDR1 MGHRA, CDR2 YSYEKL. Between the trimmed V and J ends, which lost 0 bases and 5 bases, there was a span of 10 bases. As DNA, the CDR3 is TGCGCCAGCAGCCAAGATAGGATGATAAATGAAAAACTGTTTTTT. Amino acid sequence: CASSQDRMINEKLFF.

This clonotype was counted between two and nine times. This chain joins TRBV5-1 and TRBJ2-5, with D possibly TRBD2 on 5 matching bases. Germline lookup yields CDR1 SGHRS and CDR2 YFSETQ. The CDR3 runs 16 residues. V was shortened by 4 bases and J by 4 bases, with 20 bases between the two germline ends. The CDR3 loop is CASSPGPSGQIETQYF. The CDR3, as DNA: TGCGCCAGCAGCCCTGGCCCGAGCGGCCAGATAGAGACCCAGTACTTC.

The chain uses TRBV9 and TRBJ2-3; D tentatively reads TRBD1 or TRBD2 (5 bases each). V lost 4 bases and J 6 bases, leaving 15 bases between the germline ends. There are 14 residues in the CDR3. Germline lookup yields CDR1 SGDLS and CDR2 YYNGEE. The CDR3 sequence is CASSPGTRGDTQYF. In nucleotides, the CDR3 is TGTGCCAGCAGCCCAGGGACCCGTGGGGATACGCAGTATTTT. Combining the CDR3 with reference TRBV9 and TRBJ2-3 gives the whole variable domain DSGVTQTPKHLITATGQRVTLRCSPRSGDLSVYWYQQSLDQGLQFLIQYYNGEERAKGNILERFSAQQFPDLHSELNLSSLELGDSALYFCASSPGTRGDTQYFGPGTRLTVL.

This clonotype appeared a few times. The rearrangement joins TRBV3-1 to TRBJ1-1; tentatively, D is TRBD1 (6 bases). V was cut by 4 bases and J by 5 bases, with 17 bases left in between. This CDR3 has 15 residues. Germline CDR1 and CDR2: LGHDT and YNNKEL (reference sequence). The CDR3 spells CASSPDRGGSTEAFF. Here the CDR3 DNA reads TGTGCCAGCAGCCCCGACCGAGGGGGGAGTACTGAAGCTTTCTTT.

In this sample, this clonotype turned up a few times. V usage is TRBV3-1 and J usage is TRBJ1-4; TRBD1 agrees at 8 bases. Germline V gives CDR1 LGHDT, CDR2 YNNKEL (reference sequence). The CDR3 runs 17 residues. Unmatched junction bases numbered 7, after V lost 4 bases and J lost 0 bases. The CDR3 spells CASSRGTGGATNEKLFF. The CDR3 DNA reads TGTGCCAGCAGCCGCGGGACAGGAGGAGCAACTAATGAAAAACTGTTTTTT.

Written as DNA, the CDR3 is TGTGCCAGCAGTTTTTCGAGAAACACCATATATTTT. Protein product: CASSFSRNTIYF. V is TRBV12-3 or TRBV12-4 and J is TRBJ1-3; unclear D gene. With 3 bases removed from V and 5 bases from J, the gap between germline ends came to 5 bases. This CDR3 is 12 amino acids long.

This clonotype was seen a handful of times. J is TRBJ1-2 and V is TRBV20-1, with D possibly TRBD1 on 5 matching bases. The CDR3 length is 12 residues. V was shortened by 3 bases and J by 8 bases, with 13 bases between the two germline ends. Germline-derived CDR1 and CDR2 are DFQATT and SNEGSKA (reference sequence). CDR3 protein: CSASQGFVGYTF. CDR3 coding DNA: TGCAGTGCTAGCCAGGGTTTTGTGGGCTACACCTTC.

This clonotype showed up many times. The chain recombines TRBV28 with TRBJ1-2; D gene uncertain. V was clipped by 2 bases and J by 4 bases, with 8 bases between them. CDR1 and CDR2 from the germline V gene are MDHEN and SYDVKM. This CDR3 region has 13 residues. The CDR3 loop reads CASSLNAGYGYTF. The CDR3 bases are TGTGCCAGCAGTTTAAATGCGGGCTATGGCTACACCTTC.

A remark on this clonotype: A much more abundant neighbour one base away suggests this may be a read error. The chain links TRBV20-1 to TRBJ1-2; maybe TRBD1 (6 bases). CDR3 length equals 13 residues. Trimming removed 6 bases from V and 10 bases from J, with 21 bases in between. The germline gives CDR1 DFQATT, CDR2 SNEGSKA (reference sequence). The CDR3 bases are TGCAGTGCGGGGGGGACGGACAGTAGGGACTACACCTTC. Amino acids: CSAGGTDSRDYTF.